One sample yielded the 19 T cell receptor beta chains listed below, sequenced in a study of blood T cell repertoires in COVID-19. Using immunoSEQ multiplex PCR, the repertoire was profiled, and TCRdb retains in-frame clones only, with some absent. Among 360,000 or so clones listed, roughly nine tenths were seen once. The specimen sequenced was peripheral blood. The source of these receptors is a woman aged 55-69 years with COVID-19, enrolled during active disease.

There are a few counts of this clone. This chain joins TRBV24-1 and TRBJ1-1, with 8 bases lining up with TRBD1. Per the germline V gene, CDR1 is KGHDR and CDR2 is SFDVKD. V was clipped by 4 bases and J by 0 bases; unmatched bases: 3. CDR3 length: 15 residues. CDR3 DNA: TGTGCCACCAGTGAAGGACAGGGATTGAACACTGAAGCTTTCTTT. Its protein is CATSEGQGLNTEAFF.

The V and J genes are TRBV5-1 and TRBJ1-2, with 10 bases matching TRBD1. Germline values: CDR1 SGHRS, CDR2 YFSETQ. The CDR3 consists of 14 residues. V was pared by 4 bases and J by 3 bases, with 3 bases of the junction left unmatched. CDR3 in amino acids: CASSAGQGHYGYTF. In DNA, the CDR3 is TGCGCCAGCAGCGCGGGACAGGGGCACTATGGCTACACCTTC.

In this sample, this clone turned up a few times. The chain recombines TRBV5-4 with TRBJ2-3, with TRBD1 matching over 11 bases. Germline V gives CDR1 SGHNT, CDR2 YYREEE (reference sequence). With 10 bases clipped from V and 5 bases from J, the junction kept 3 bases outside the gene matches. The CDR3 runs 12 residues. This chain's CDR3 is CAAGTGGDTQYF. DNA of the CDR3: TGTGCCGCAGGGACAGGGGGAGATACGCAGTATTTT.

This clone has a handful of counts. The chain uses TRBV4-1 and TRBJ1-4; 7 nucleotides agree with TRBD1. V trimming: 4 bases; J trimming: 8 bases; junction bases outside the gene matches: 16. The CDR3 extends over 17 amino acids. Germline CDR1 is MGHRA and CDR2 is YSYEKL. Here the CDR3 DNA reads TGCGCCAGCAGCCGAACCGGGACAGTCGGAGGTGGGGAAAAACTGTTTTTT. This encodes CASSRTGTVGGGEKLFF.

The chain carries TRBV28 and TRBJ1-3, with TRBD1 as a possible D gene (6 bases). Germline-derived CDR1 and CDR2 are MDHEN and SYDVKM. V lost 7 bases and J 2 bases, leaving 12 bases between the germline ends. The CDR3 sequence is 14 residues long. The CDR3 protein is CASITGFAGNTIYF. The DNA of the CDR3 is TGTGCCAGCATTACAGGGTTCGCTGGAAACACCATATATTTT.

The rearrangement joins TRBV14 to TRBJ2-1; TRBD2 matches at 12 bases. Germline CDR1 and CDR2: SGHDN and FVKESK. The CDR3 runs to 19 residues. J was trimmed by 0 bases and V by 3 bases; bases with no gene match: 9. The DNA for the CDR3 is TGTGCCAGCAGCCACTCCGGACTAGCGGGGCTGAGCTCCTACAATGAGCAGTTCTTC. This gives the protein CASSHSGLAGLSSYNEQFF.

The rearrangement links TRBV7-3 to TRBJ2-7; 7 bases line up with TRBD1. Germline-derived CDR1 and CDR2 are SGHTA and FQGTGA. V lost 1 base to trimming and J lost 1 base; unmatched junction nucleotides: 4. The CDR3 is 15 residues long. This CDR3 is CASSLMGTVSYEQYF. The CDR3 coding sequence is TGTGCCAGCAGCTTAATGGGGACAGTATCCTACGAGCAGTACTTC.

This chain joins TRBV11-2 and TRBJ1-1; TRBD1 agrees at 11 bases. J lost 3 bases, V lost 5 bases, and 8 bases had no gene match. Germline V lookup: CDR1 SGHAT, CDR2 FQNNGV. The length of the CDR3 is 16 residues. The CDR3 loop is CASSKGTGGLDTEAFF. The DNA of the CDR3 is TGTGCCAGCAGCAAAGGGACAGGGGGTTTGGACACTGAAGCTTTCTTT. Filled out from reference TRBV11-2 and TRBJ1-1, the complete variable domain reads EAGVAQSPRYKIIEKRQSVAFWCNPISGHATLYWYQQILGQGPKLLIQFQNNGVVDDSQLPKDRFSAERLKGVDSTLKIQPAKLEDSAVYLCASSKGTGGLDTEAFFGQGTRLTVV.

The CDR3 nucleotides read TGTGCCAGCAGCCAAGGCGGGGCGAGAAGGCAGCCCCAGCATTTT. As protein: CASSQGGARRQPQHF. The chain couples TRBV3-1 (or the pseudogene TRBV3-2) to TRBJ1-5; TRBD1 is a possible D gene (5 bases). Trimming took off 1 base at V and 7 bases at J, with 14 bases between the two ends. The CDR3 loop spans 15 amino acids. Germline V gene sequence: CDR1 LGHDT, CDR2 YNNKEL (reference sequence).

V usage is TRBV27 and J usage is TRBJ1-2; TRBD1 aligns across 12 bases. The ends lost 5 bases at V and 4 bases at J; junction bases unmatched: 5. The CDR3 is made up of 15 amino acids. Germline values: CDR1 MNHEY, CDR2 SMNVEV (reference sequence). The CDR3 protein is CASSPGTGGGYGYTF. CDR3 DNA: TGTGCCAGCAGTCCCGGGACAGGGGGCGGCTATGGCTACACCTTC.

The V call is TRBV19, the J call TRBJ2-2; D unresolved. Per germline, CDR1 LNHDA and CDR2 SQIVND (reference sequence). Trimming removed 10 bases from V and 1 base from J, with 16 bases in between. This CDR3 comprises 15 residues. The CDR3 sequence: CATEVGAMNTGELFF. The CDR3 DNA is TGTGCCACCGAGGTAGGAGCCATGAACACCGGGGAGCTGTTTTTT.

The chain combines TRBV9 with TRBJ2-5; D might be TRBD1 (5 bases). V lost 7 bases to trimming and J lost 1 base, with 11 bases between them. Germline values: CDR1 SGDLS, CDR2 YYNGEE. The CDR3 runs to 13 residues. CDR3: CASGGHVQETQYF. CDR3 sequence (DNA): TGTGCCAGCGGCGGACACGTCCAAGAGACCCAGTACTTC.

CDR3 DNA sequence: TGTGCCAGCAGTGGGGGCGGGACGGGTGAGGACACCATATATTTT. Residues: CASSGGGTGEDTIYF. V usage is TRBV25-1 and J usage is TRBJ1-3, with D perhaps matching TRBD1 (5 bases). Germline V gene lookup returns CDR1 MGHDK and CDR2 SYGVNS. V was pared by 4 bases and J by 8 bases, with 18 bases between. There are 15 residues in the CDR3.

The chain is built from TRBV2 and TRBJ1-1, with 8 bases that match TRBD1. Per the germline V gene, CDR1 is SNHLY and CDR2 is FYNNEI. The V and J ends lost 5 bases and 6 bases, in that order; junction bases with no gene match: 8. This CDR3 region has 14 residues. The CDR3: CASSPTRGLAEAFF. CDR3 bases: TGTGCCAGCAGTCCGACCAGGGGGCTCGCTGAAGCTTTCTTT. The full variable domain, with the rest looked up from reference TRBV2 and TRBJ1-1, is EPEVTQTPSHQVTQMGQEVILRCVPISNHLYFYWYRQILGQKVEFLVSFYNNEISEKSEIFDDQFSVERPDGSNFTLKIRSTKLEDSAMYFCASSPTRGLAEAFFGQGTRLTVV.

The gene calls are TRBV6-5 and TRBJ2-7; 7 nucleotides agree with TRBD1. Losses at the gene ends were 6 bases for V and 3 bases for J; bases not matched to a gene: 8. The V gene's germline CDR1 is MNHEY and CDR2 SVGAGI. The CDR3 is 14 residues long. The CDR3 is CASRKVRDSYEQYF. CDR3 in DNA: TGTGCCAGCAGAAAAGTCCGGGACAGCTACGAGCAGTACTTC.

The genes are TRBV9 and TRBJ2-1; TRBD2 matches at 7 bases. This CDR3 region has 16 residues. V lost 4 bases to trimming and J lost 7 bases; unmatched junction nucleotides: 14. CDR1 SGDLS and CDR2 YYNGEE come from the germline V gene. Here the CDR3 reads CASSSPTSPNENEQFF. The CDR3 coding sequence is TGTGCCAGCAGCTCACCGACTAGCCCAAACGAAAATGAGCAGTTCTTC.

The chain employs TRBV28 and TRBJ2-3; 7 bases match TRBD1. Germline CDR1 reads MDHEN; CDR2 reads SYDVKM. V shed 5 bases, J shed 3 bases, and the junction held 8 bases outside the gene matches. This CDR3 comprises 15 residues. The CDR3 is CASSVPGQMTDTQYF. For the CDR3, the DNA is TGTGCCAGCAGTGTACCGGGACAGATGACAGATACGCAGTATTTT.

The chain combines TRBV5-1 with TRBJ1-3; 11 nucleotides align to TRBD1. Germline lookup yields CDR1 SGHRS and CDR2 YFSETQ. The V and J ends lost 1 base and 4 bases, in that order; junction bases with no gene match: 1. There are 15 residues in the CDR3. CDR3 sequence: CASSLWTGGGNTIYF. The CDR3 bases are TGCGCCAGCAGCTTGTGGACAGGGGGCGGAAACACCATATATTTT. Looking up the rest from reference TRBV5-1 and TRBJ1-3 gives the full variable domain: KAGVTQTPRYLIKTRGQQVTLSCSPISGHRSVSWYQQTPGQGLQFLFEYFSETQRNKGNFPGRFSGRQFSNSRSEMNVSTLELGDSALYLCASSLWTGGGNTIYFGEGSWLTVV.

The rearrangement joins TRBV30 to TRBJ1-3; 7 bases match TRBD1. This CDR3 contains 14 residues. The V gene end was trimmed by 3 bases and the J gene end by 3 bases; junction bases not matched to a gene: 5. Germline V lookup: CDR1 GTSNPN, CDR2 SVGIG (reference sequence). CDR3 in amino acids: CAWRKRGLGNTIYF. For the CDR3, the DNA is TGTGCCTGGAGGAAGAGGGGGCTTGGAAACACCATATATTTT.